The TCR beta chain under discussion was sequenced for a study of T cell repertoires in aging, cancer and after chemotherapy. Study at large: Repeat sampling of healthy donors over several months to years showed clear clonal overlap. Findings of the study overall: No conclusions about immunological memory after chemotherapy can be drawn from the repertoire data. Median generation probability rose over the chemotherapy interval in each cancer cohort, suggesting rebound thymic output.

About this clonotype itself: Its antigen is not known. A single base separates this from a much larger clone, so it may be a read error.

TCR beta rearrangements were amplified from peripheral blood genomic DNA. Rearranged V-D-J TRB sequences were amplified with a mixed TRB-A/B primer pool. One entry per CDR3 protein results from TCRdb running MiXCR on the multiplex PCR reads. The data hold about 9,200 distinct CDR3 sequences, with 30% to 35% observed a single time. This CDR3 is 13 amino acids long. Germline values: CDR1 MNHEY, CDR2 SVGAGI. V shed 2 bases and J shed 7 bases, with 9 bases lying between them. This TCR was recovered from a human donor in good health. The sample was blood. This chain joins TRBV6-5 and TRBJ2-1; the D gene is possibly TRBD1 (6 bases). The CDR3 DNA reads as TGTGCCAGCAGTTACGCCGACAGGAATGAGCAGTTCTTC. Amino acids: CASSYADRNEQFF.